The entry below describes one T cell receptor beta chain. Antigen specificity is unknown. The table came from immunoSEQ multiplex PCR; TCRdb's copy has only in-frame clones and leaves some out. The sample records around 200,000 clones, 90% to 95% being singletons. The sample comes from a study of T cell responses to AZD1222 COVID-19 vaccine. Study-level points and caveats: Unmutated variant regions are reportedly targeted by nearly half of spike-specific TCRs. No day 14 peak samples; only post-peak repertoires were characterized.

Between the trimmed V and J ends, which lost 8 bases and 0 bases, there was a span of 14 bases. The CDR3 spans 15 residues. Germline values: CDR1 MNHEY, CDR2 SVGAGI. The chain links TRBV6-5 to TRBJ1-3; D is unresolved. This TCR derives from an adult who received the AZD1222 COVID-19 vaccine. Sequences were derived from peripheral blood, sampled 28 days after the second AZD1222 dose. CDR3 nucleotide sequence: TGTGCCAGCCTCCTCGACGGCCACTCTGGAAACACCATATATTTT. Translating gives CASLLDGHSGNTIYF.